These 27 T cell receptor beta chains share one sample of origin, sequenced in a study of T cell repertoires and HLA-DP antigens. Antigens for these TCRs are unknown. The data were produced by immunoSEQ multiplex PCR, yet TCRdb's version contains in-frame clones alone and is incomplete. The top ten hold about 1.6% of the sample, which has about 73,000 clones, around three quarters seen once. The sequenced sample was CD4+ T cells from PBMCs. The receptor set was obtained from a man in his 60s in good health and CMV-seronegative.

The chain couples TRBV5-1 to TRBJ2-7; D is ambiguous. V dropped 0 bases and J dropped 1 base, with 8 bases sitting between them. This CDR3 comprises 14 residues. The germline gives CDR1 SGHRS, CDR2 YFSETQ. CDR3 nucleotides: TGCGCCAGCAGCTTGGATCTCCGTTCCTACGAGCAGTACTTC. It codes for CASSLDLRSYEQYF.

The V call is TRBV2, the J call TRBJ1-5; tentative D call: TRBD1 (5 bases). CDR3 length: 13 amino acids. The germline V gene encodes CDR1 SNHLY and CDR2 FYNNEI. Trimming pared 7 bases from V and 3 bases from J, leaving 10 bases between. Here the CDR3 reads CASTGGINQPQHF. The CDR3, as DNA: TGTGCCAGCACGGGGGGTATCAATCAGCCCCAGCATTTT.

In its sample, this clone was seen a few times. CDR3 nucleotide sequence: TGTGCCTGGAGTGGGACAGGGGGTCAGCCCCAGCATTTT. Its translation is CAWSGTGGQPQHF. The gene calls are TRBV30 and TRBJ1-5; 10 nucleotides match TRBD1. CDR1 is GTSNPN, CDR2 SVGIG, per germline (reference sequence). The CDR3 contains 13 residues. The ends lost 1 base at V and 6 bases at J; junction bases unmatched: 0.

J is TRBJ2-7 and V is TRBV5-4; D may be TRBD1 (6 bases). The CDR3 covers 15 residues. Germline lookup yields CDR1 SGHNT and CDR2 YYREEE (reference sequence). V shed 0 bases and J shed 2 bases, with 12 bases lying between them. This CDR3 reads CASSLGWTEPYEQYV. CDR3 sequence (DNA): TGTGCCAGCAGCTTGGGGTGGACAGAACCCTACGAGCAGTACGTC.

This clone was recorded once. J is TRBJ2-2 and V is TRBV18, with no clear D. There are 13 residues in the CDR3. Trimming stripped 1 base from V and 5 bases from J, with 5 bases between. Germline CDR1 and CDR2: KGHSH and LQKENI. The CDR3 DNA sequence: TGTGCCAGCTCACCACTGGGGACCGGGGAGCTGTTTTTT. It is translated as CASSPLGTGELFF.

The rearrangement joins TRBV6-5 to TRBJ2-3; D is unclear. V lost 4 bases, J lost 3 bases, and 17 bases lay in between. This CDR3 has 16 amino acids. Germline assignment: CDR1 MNHEY and CDR2 SVGAGI. The CDR3 protein is CASSSKRRAATDTQYF. The DNA of the CDR3 is TGTGCCAGCAGTTCCAAACGTCGCGCGGCTACAGATACGCAGTATTTT.

The V call is TRBV18, the J call TRBJ1-2, with a possible D match to TRBD1 (5 bases). V lost 4 bases and J lost 7, with 13 bases in between. Germline lookup yields CDR1 KGHSH and CDR2 LQKENI. The length of the CDR3 is 13 residues. The CDR3 is CASSHPGMGGYTF. The DNA of the CDR3 is TGTGCCAGCTCACACCCAGGGATGGGTGGCTACACCTTC.

This rearrangement joins TRBV19 to TRBJ1-5, with TRBD1 as a possible D gene (6 bases). This CDR3 spans 16 amino acids. Per germline, CDR1 LNHDA and CDR2 SQIVND (reference sequence). The V and J ends lost 8 bases and 4 bases respectively, with 21 bases between them. The CDR3 coding sequence is TGTGCCAGTTCCCAAGGGGGGGGCAGGGGAAATCAGCCCCAGCATTTT. It encodes CASSQGGGRGNQPQHF.

V is TRBV19 and J is TRBJ2-2; 15 bases map to TRBD2. V dropped 6 bases and J dropped 4; count of bases not matched to a gene: 3. Germline CDR1 and CDR2: LNHDA and SQIVND (reference sequence). The CDR3 is made up of 16 amino acids. The chain's CDR3 is CASSGTSGRITGELFF. In DNA, the CDR3 is TGTGCCAGTAGCGGGACTAGCGGGAGGATCACCGGGGAGCTGTTTTTT.

The CDR3 reads CASSSPLRGRTDTQYF. In nucleotides, the CDR3 is TGTGCCAGCAGCTCACCCCTCCGGGGACGCACAGATACGCAGTATTTT. The V and J genes are TRBV5-4 and TRBJ2-3, with D possibly being TRBD1 or TRBD2 (5 bases each). CDR1 SGHNT and CDR2 YYREEE come from the germline V gene (reference sequence). The V end lost 3 bases, the J end lost 1 base, and 15 bases lay between the germline ends. The CDR3 runs to 16 residues. The full variable domain, completed using reference TRBV5-4 and TRBJ2-3, is ETGVTQSPTHLIKTRGQQVTLRCSSQSGHNTVSWYQQALGQGPQFIFQYYREEENGRGNFPPRFSGLQFPNYSSELNVNALELDDSALYLCASSSPLRGRTDTQYFGPGTRLTVL.

The chain carries TRBV15 and TRBJ2-1; 11 bases agree with TRBD2. The V gene end was trimmed by 8 bases and the J gene end by 6 bases; junction bases not matched to a gene: 3. Germline loops: CDR1 LNHNV, CDR2 YYDKDF (reference sequence). The CDR3 consists of 13 residues. DNA of the CDR3: TGTGCCACCTGTCTAGCGGGGGGCAATGAGCAGTTCTTC. The encoded protein is CATCLAGGNEQFF.

This clone was seen only once. The chain employs TRBV6-1 and TRBJ1-4, with a weak D call TRBD1 (5 bases). CDR3 length: 14 residues. Trimming removed 4 bases from V and 7 bases from J, with 13 bases in between. Per germline, CDR1 MNHNS and CDR2 SASEGT. The CDR3 region has the DNA TGTGCCAGCAGTGGTCAGGCCGGGGGTGAAAAACTGTTTTTT. It encodes CASSGQAGGEKLFF.

The rearrangement links TRBV28 to TRBJ2-5; 8 nucleotides match TRBD2. Looked up from germline, CDR1 is MDHEN and CDR2 is SYDVKM. Germline trimming cut 7 bases from V and 2 bases from J; bases unmatched to any gene: 12. This CDR3 region has 16 residues. The CDR3 spells CASTQWSGSRQETQYF. The CDR3 bases are TGTGCCAGCACCCAGTGGAGCGGGAGTCGGCAAGAGACCCAGTACTTC.

The chain has TRBV7-3 and TRBJ2-2; no reliable D call. The V gene's germline CDR1 is SGHTA and CDR2 FQGTGA. Trimming took off 5 bases at V and 2 bases at J, with 12 bases between the two ends. This CDR3 region has 15 residues. In DNA, the CDR3 is TGTGCCAGCAGCCCCCTCGGGTTAAACACCGGGGAGCTGTTTTTT. This codes for CASSPLGLNTGELFF.

This chain's CDR3 is CASRRKERETQYF. CDR3 coding DNA: TGTGCCAGCCGACGAAAGGAACGGGAGACCCAGTACTTC. This sequence joins TRBV5-4 and TRBJ2-5; D call uncertain. The germline gives CDR1 SGHNT, CDR2 YYREEE (reference sequence). The CDR3 runs 13 residues. The ends were cut back, 7 bases at V and 5 bases at J, with 15 bases in the middle.

Here the CDR3 DNA reads TGTGCCAGCCACTCCCGGGGGGTACTTTATGGCTACACCTTC. Protein sequence: CASHSRGVLYGYTF. The chain employs TRBV6-5 and TRBJ1-2, with a possible D match to TRBD1 (5 bases). CDR1 is MNHEY and CDR2 is SVGAGI in the germline V gene. The CDR3 is made up of 14 amino acids. Trimming cost V 8 bases and J 5 bases, with 18 bases left between them.

This sequence joins TRBV5-4 and TRBJ1-2; D is unclear. The germline V and J ends were trimmed by 2 bases and 1 base, with 9 bases remaining between them. Germline CDR1 SGHNT, CDR2 YYREEE (reference sequence). The CDR3 spans 14 residues. For the CDR3, the DNA is TGTGCCAGCAGCTTTGTTGGAGGTAACTATGGCTACACCTTC. Protein product: CASSFVGGNYGYTF.

The rearrangement joins TRBV19 to TRBJ1-5, with unresolved D. The V end was cut by 5 bases, the J end by 6 bases, with 11 bases between. CDR1 and CDR2 from the germline V gene are LNHDA and SQIVND (reference sequence). The length of the CDR3 is 13 residues. The CDR3, as DNA: TGTGCCAGTAGTTATCCCCCCGCTCAGCCCCAGCATTTT. Residues: CASSYPPAQPQHF.

The chain carries TRBV2 and TRBJ1-3; possible D gene TRBD1, 5 bases. CDR1 and CDR2 (germline): SNHLY, FYNNEI. V was cut by 5 bases and J by 0 bases, with 8 bases left in between. The CDR3 has 14 amino acids. CDR3 region: CASSPQGSGNTIYF. The CDR3 bases are TGTGCCAGCAGTCCGCAGGGCTCTGGAAACACCATATATTTT.

The genes are TRBV6-6 and TRBJ1-2, with 8 bases that match TRBD1. From germline, CDR1 is MNHNY and CDR2 SVGAGI (reference sequence). With 4 bases clipped from V and 8 bases from J, the junction kept 9 bases outside the gene matches. The CDR3 consists of 14 residues. The DNA of the CDR3 is TGTGCCAGCAGTTGGGCGGGACAGGCTAACGGCTACACCTTC. Its protein product is CASSWAGQANGYTF.

This chain links TRBV6-5 with TRBJ1-5; D perhaps matches TRBD1 (6 bases). Germline V gene lookup returns CDR1 MNHEY and CDR2 SVGAGI. Trimming pared 6 bases from V and 2 bases from J, leaving 14 bases between. The CDR3 sequence is 15 residues long. CDR3 DNA: TGTGCCAGCAGCCCAGGGGACTCGGGCAATCAGCCCCAGCATTTT. Encoded protein: CASSPGDSGNQPQHF.

The CDR3 DNA reads TGTGCCCGGGGGGGACAGCCCACCGGGGAGCTGTTTTTT. Its translation: CARGGQPTGELFF. The J gene is TRBJ2-2, the V gene TRBV30; TRBD2 might be the D (8 bases). V lost 8 bases and J lost 4, with 14 bases in between. CDR3 length equals 13 residues. Germline V gene sequence: CDR1 GTSNPN, CDR2 SVGIG (reference sequence).

This chain joins TRBV19 and TRBJ1-5, with D tentatively TRBD1 (5 bases). The CDR3 covers 16 residues. Trimming pared 1 base from V and 4 bases from J, leaving 14 bases between. Germline CDR1 LNHDA, CDR2 SQIVND (reference sequence). CDR3 protein: CASSIVSQGSNQPQHF. The DNA for the CDR3 is TGTGCCAGTAGTATAGTTAGCCAGGGCTCTAATCAGCCCCAGCATTTT.

V gene TRBV7-3 combines with J gene TRBJ1-1, with 8 bases that match TRBD1. Unmatched junction bases numbered 3, after V lost 5 bases and J lost 1 base. This CDR3 is built from 14 residues. CDR1 is SGHTA and CDR2 is FQGTGA in the germline V gene. The CDR3 region is CASSATGANTEAFF. CDR3 sequence (DNA): TGTGCCAGCAGCGCGACAGGGGCGAACACTGAAGCTTTCTTT.

In its sample, this clone was seen once. This chain links TRBV18 with TRBJ2-7; 7 bases agree with TRBD2. This CDR3 comprises 15 residues. The V segment lost 2 bases and the J segment 3 bases; nucleotides outside the gene matches: 7. The V gene's germline CDR1 is KGHSH and CDR2 LQKENI. This CDR3 is CASSPGAGVNYEQYV. DNA of the CDR3: TGTGCCAGCTCACCAGGGGCGGGAGTGAACTACGAGCAGTACGTC.

This clone has ten or more counts. The CDR3 region has the DNA TGCGCCAGCAGCCAAGGATGGGGGACAGAGAAAGAGACCCAGTACTTC. Its protein product is CASSQGWGTEKETQYF. The gene calls are TRBV4-1 and TRBJ2-5; 7 nucleotides line up with TRBD1. With V trimmed by 1 base and J by 3 bases, 8 bases remained unmatched. The CDR3 is 16 amino acids. Germline V gives CDR1 MGHRA, CDR2 YSYEKL.

This clone was observed at least ten times. This chain connects TRBV19 to TRBJ2-7; D may be TRBD1 (6 bases). Germline CDR1 is LNHDA and CDR2 is SQIVND (reference sequence). The CDR3 length is 12 residues. V was shortened by 10 bases and J by 0 bases, with 10 bases between the two germline ends. The CDR3 here is CAIGTSSYEQYV. CDR3 nucleotides: TGTGCCATTGGGACATCCTCCTACGAGCAGTACGTC.